This T cell receptor (beta chain) was recorded in a study of blood T cells in healthy people across ages. Trimming took 6 bases from V and 5 from J; bases not matched to a gene: 6. CDR1 is MNHEY and CDR2 is SVGAGI in the germline V gene. This CDR3 comprises 13 residues. Next came a second PCR, run for 7 to 11 cycles, which used a sample-barcoded 5' primer along with a J-beta primer mix. Samples each returned at least 3 million CDR3-containing paired-end reads. TCRdb re-called the 5' RACE reads with MiXCR, one entry per CDR3 protein. The sample records fewer than 650,000 distinct CDR3 sequences, roughly a quarter being singletons. These data were also reused for a study on T cells of mothers and their children. In that study: Sequencing got over 10 million TCR beta CDR3 reads from each mother and a few million from each child. With unrelated pairs as the comparison, related mother-child pairs had a slightly higher overlap that was not significant.

Sequencing was carried out using blood. This sequence was found in a boy aged 2-15 years in good health. This sequence joins TRBV6-5 and TRBJ2-5; 7 bases align to TRBD2. The CDR3 loop reads CASSGGWTETQYF. As DNA, the CDR3 is TGTGCCAGCAGCGGGGGGTGGACGGAGACCCAGTACTTC.